This passage covers 17 T cell receptor beta chains from one sample sequenced in a study of blood T cells in healthy people across ages (dated by TCRdb to the mid-2010s). The library was prepared using 5' RACE. Data came from an Illumina HiSeq 2500. A second roughly 6 to 12 cycle PCR used a sample-barcoded 5' primer and a J-beta primer mix. TCRdb's own reprocessing of the public reads used fastp at Q25 and MiXCR and kept productive beta chains. Each CDR3 protein gets just one entry, which takes the most common genes and DNA from the rows behind it. Recorded for this sample are hundreds of thousands of distinct CDR3 sequences; roughly 44% of them occurred a single time. About 19% of the sample belongs to the ten largest clones. Sequencing used blood. These receptors all stem from a man in his sixties in good health.

This clonotype was recorded at least ten times. J is TRBJ1-2 and V is TRBV6-7; no firm D call. TRBV6-7 is treated as an ORF (open reading frame) with a function not yet certain. CDR3 length equals 16 residues. Trimming stripped 7 bases from V and 6 bases from J, with 24 bases between. This CDR3 is CASTGVQTFKPHGYTF. Written as DNA, the CDR3 is TGTGCCAGCACCGGGGTACAGACTTTTAAACCCCATGGCTACACCTTC.

The V and J genes are TRBV30 and TRBJ2-7; 9 bases fit TRBD2. V lost 2 bases, J lost 4 bases, and 12 bases stayed unmatched. The CDR3 has 16 residues. Germline values: CDR1 GTSNPN, CDR2 SVGIG (reference sequence). CDR3 region: CAWSRRGGAVNYEQYF. The CDR3 nucleotides read TGTGCCTGGAGTAGGCGCGGGGGGGCCGTGAATTACGAGCAGTACTTC.

V is TRBV20-1 and J is TRBJ1-4; no firm D call. V lost 4 bases and J lost 0, with 6 bases in between. CDR3 size: 13 residues. Germline-derived CDR1 and CDR2 are DFQATT and SNEGSKA (reference sequence). CDR3 region: CSATSATNEKLFF. The DNA of the CDR3 is TGCAGTGCTACTTCCGCAACTAATGAAAAACTGTTTTTT.

This clonotype was detected many times. The junction and the germline gene differ at one end; a read error may be behind it. The chain has TRBV7-9 and TRBJ2-7; 11 positions agree with TRBD2. From germline, CDR1 is SEHNR and CDR2 FQNEAQ (reference sequence). There are 14 residues in the CDR3. The CDR3 sequence is CASSLAGGPDEQYF. The CDR3 nucleotides are TGTGCCAGCAGCCTAGCGGGGGGACCCGACGAGCAGTACTTC.

This clonotype was recorded many times. This rearrangement joins TRBV7-2 to TRBJ2-7, with 10 bases fitting TRBD2. CDR3 length: 16 amino acids. Germline assignment: CDR1 SGHTA and CDR2 FQGNSA. With 3 bases clipped from V and 2 bases from J, the junction kept 7 bases outside the gene matches. CDR3 coding DNA: TGTGCCAGCAGCTTGGCCGCTAGCGGGGGCACCTACGAGCAGTACTTC. This translates into CASSLAASGGTYEQYF.

This clonotype was detected a few times. The chain recombines TRBV9 with TRBJ2-7, with D unresolved. V lost 2 bases to trimming and J lost 6 bases, with 9 bases between them. In germline, CDR1 is SGDLS, CDR2 YYNGEE. There are 12 residues in the CDR3. CDR3 bases: TGTGCCAGCAGCGTGGGGTTGGGCGAGCAGTACTTC. It is translated as CASSVGLGEQYF.

The chain links TRBV4-1 to TRBJ1-4; D not certain. The length of the CDR3 is 13 residues. Trimming removed 4 bases from V and 6 bases from J, with 9 bases in between. Germline CDR1 MGHRA, CDR2 YSYEKL. This CDR3 is CASSPEMDEKLFF. The CDR3 DNA follows: TGCGCCAGCAGCCCGGAAATGGATGAAAAACTGTTTTTT.

As DNA, the CDR3 is TGCAGTGCTAATAGCGGGGAAGAGACCCAGTACTTC. It codes for CSANSGEETQYF. This rearrangement joins TRBV20-1 to TRBJ2-5; 8 bases map to TRBD2. Germline V gene data show CDR1 as DFQATT and CDR2 as SNEGSKA (reference sequence). The length of the CDR3 is 12 residues. V shed 4 bases, J shed 3 bases, and the junction held 1 base outside the gene matches.

The J gene is TRBJ2-5, the V gene TRBV20-1, with D perhaps matching TRBD2 (5 bases). The CDR3 runs 16 residues. The germline CDR1 and CDR2 sequences are DFQATT and SNEGSKA (reference sequence). The V end lost 0 bases, the J end lost 1 base, and 15 bases lay between the germline ends. The CDR3 region is CSARDRERSLQETQYF. The CDR3 DNA sequence: TGCAGTGCTAGAGATAGGGAGAGGAGCCTCCAAGAGACCCAGTACTTC.

The J gene is TRBJ1-3, the V gene TRBV10-3; D possibly corresponds to TRBD1 (5 bases). CDR3 length equals 14 residues. CDR1 and CDR2 (germline): ENHRY, SYGVKD. Trimming took 6 bases from V and 0 from J, leaving 9 bases between them. CDR3 bases: TGTGCCATCAGAGCGGGGGGCTCTGGAAACACCATATATTTT. This translates into CAIRAGGSGNTIYF.

This clonotype appeared once. The V gene is TRBV7-2, the J gene TRBJ1-2; perhaps TRBD1 as D (6 bases). This CDR3 has 13 amino acids. V lost 3 bases, J lost 3 bases, and 8 bases lay in between. The germline V gene encodes CDR1 SGHTA and CDR2 FQGNSA. The CDR3 DNA follows: TGTGCCAGCAGCTTTAGGGGGGACTATGGCTACACCTTC. Encoded protein: CASSFRGDYGYTF. Complete variable domain (other parts from reference TRBV7-2 and TRBJ1-2): GAGVSQSPSNKVTEKGKDVELRCDPISGHTALYWYRQSLGQGLEFLIYFQGNSAPDKSGLPSDRFSAERTGGSVSTLTIQRTQQEDSAVYLCASSFRGDYGYTFGSGTRLTVV.

On this clonotype: One end of the junction is discordant with germline, which a read error may explain. The gene calls are TRBV4-3 and TRBJ2-3; 10 positions match TRBD2. The CDR3 runs 16 residues. CDR1 and CDR2 from the germline V gene are LGHNA and YSLEER. The CDR3 reads CASSQRLAGATGTQYF. CDR3 DNA sequence: TGCGCCAGCAGCCAAAGGCTAGCGGGAGCCACAGGTACGCAGTATTTT.

This clonotype has just a few counts. The chain recombines TRBV6-2 or TRBV6-3 with TRBJ2-7; 8 bases are a match to TRBD1. There are 15 residues in the CDR3. V lost 7 bases, J lost 0 bases, and 8 bases stayed unmatched. Germline values: CDR1 MNHEY, CDR2 SVGEGT. CDR3 coding DNA: TGTGCCAGCACCCGAGGGGACAGGCGCTCCTACGAGCAGTACTTC. It translates to CASTRGDRRSYEQYF.

The V and J genes are TRBV5-5 and TRBJ2-7; D unclear. V shed 4 bases and J shed 0 bases, with 14 bases lying between them. The CDR3 covers 15 residues. CDR1 and CDR2 (germline): SGHKS, YYEKEE (reference sequence). CDR3 in amino acids: CASSHQGTLSYEQYF. CDR3 coding DNA: TGTGCCAGCAGCCATCAAGGAACCCTCTCCTACGAGCAGTACTTC. Using reference TRBV5-5 and TRBJ2-7 for the parts outside the CDR3, the full variable domain is DAGVTQSPTHLIKTRGQQVTLRCSPISGHKSVSWYQQVLGQGPQFIFQYYEKEERGRGNFPDRFSARQFPNYSSELNVNALLLGDSALYLCASSHQGTLSYEQYFGPGTRLTVT.

The V call is TRBV4-1, the J call TRBJ1-1; the D is unclear. CDR3 size: 13 residues. Germline CDR1 reads MGHRA; CDR2 reads YSYEKL. V lost 5 bases to trimming and J lost 1 base, with 8 bases between them. In DNA, the CDR3 is TGCGCCAGCAGCGAGCTCGGGAACACTGAAGCTTTCTTT. Residues: CASSELGNTEAFF.

J is TRBJ2-6 and V is TRBV28; 8 bases fit TRBD1. The CDR3 has 20 amino acids. Germline V gene sequence: CDR1 MDHEN, CDR2 SYDVKM. The V and J ends lost 6 bases and 0 bases, in that order; junction bases with no gene match: 16. The CDR3, as DNA: TGTGCCAGCAGAGGGGAAAGAGAAGTCAGGGGGCACTCTGGGGCCAACGTCCTGACTTTC. It specifies CASRGEREVRGHSGANVLTF.

This clonotype was detected once. V gene TRBV18 combines with J gene TRBJ2-3; 8 bases match TRBD2. Trimming took 5 bases from V and 1 from J; bases not matched to a gene: 8. CDR1 is KGHSH and CDR2 is LQKENI in the germline V gene. The CDR3 is made up of 16 amino acids. The CDR3 coding sequence is TGTGCCAGCTCATCTACGACTAGCGCAGGCACAGATACGCAGTATTTT. Residues: CASSSTTSAGTDTQYF.